This is a list of T cell receptor beta chains from one sample in a study of blood T cell repertoires in COVID-19. The repertoire was sequenced with immunoSEQ multiplex PCR; TCRdb's copy has only in-frame clones and lacks some. Here the sample spans around 140,000 clones, over 80% being singletons. Source material: PBMCs or T cells enriched from blood (not recorded which). The receptors derive from a man in his sixties who had recovered from COVID-19. Both conserved end residues are part of each CDR3. D genes are given only for firm matches. Expanded clones get a size class; other rows say once, few or many, or leave the size out.

d_call clone_size j_call v_call cdr3_aa cdr3_nt
TRBD1 NA TRBJ2-1 TRBV7-9 CASRRTGALTLNEQFF TGTGCCAGCAGAAGGACAGGGGCGCTGACACTCAATGAGCAGTTCTTC
TRBD1 NA TRBJ1-6 TRBV6-5 CASSPPRGNNSPLHF TGTGCCAGCAGTCCCCCCAGGGGGAATAATTCACCCCTCCACTTT
TRBD2 NA TRBJ2-1 TRBV5-1 CASSPLAGGPYNEQFF TGCGCCAGCAGCCCGTTAGCGGGGGGCCCCTACAATGAGCAGTTCTTC
TRBD1 NA TRBJ2-1 TRBV5-1 CASSPGQGAFNEQFF TGCGCCAGCAGCCCTGGACAGGGGGCTTTTAATGAGCAGTTCTTC
TRBD2 NA TRBJ2-1 TRBV12-5 CASGLSALAGGKGSYNEQFF TGTGCTAGTGGTTTGTCGGCACTAGCGGGGGGGAAAGGCTCCTACAATGAGCAGTTCTTC
NA NA TRBJ1-1 TRBV7-2 CASSLYTEAFF TGTGCCAGCAGCCTTTACACTGAAGCTTTCTTT
NA NA TRBJ2-3 TRBV24-1 CATSDFGGATDTQYF TGTGCCACCAGTGATTTTGGGGGGGCCACAGATACGCAGTATTTT
TRBD1 NA TRBJ2-2 TRBV15 CATSSGTGGATGELFF TGTGCCACCAGCAGCGGGACAGGGGGCGCGACCGGGGAGCTGTTTTTT
NA NA TRBJ1-6 TRBV5-1 CASSLGRDSPLHF TGCGCCAGCAGCTTGGGCAGGGATTCACCCCTCCACTTT
NA NA TRBJ2-3 TRBV7-8 CASWGGGTDTQYF TGTGCCAGTTGGGGGGGCGGCACAGATACGCAGTATTTT
NA NA TRBJ1-2 TRBV6-5 CASSYDTNYGYTF TGTGCCAGCAGTTACGACACAAACTATGGCTACACCTTC
TRBD2 NA TRBJ2-5 TRBV6-1 CASSEAASGRRRETQYF TGTGCCAGCAGTGAAGCGGCTAGCGGGAGGAGGAGAGAGACCCAGTACTTC
NA NA TRBJ2-7 TRBV7-8 CASSKAWTDNYEQYF TGTGCCAGCAGTAAGGCCTGGACAGATAATTACGAGCAGTACTTC
TRBD2 NA TRBJ2-7 TRBV12-3/TRBV12-4 CASSPAGKAEQYF TGTGCCAGCAGCCCAGCGGGGAAGGCCGAGCAGTACTTC
NA few TRBJ1-5 TRBV12-3/TRBV12-4 CASGIGRYQPQHF TGTGCCAGCGGGATCGGGAGATATCAGCCCCAGCATTTT
TRBD2 few TRBJ2-3 TRBV6-4 CASSRTSGVDTQYF TGTGCCAGCTCTAGGACTAGCGGGGTTGATACGCAGTATTTT
TRBD1 NA TRBJ2-2 TRBV4-2 CASSPSTGTTTGELFF TGTGCCAGCAGCCCATCGACAGGGACCACAACCGGGGAGCTGTTTTTT
NA NA TRBJ1-4 TRBV6-1 CASSEQRVEKLFF TGTGCCAGCAGTGAACAGAGGGTTGAAAAACTGTTTTTT
NA NA TRBJ1-5 TRBV7-6 CASSLRVGGNQPQHF TGTGCCAGCAGCTTGAGGGTTGGGGGCAATCAGCCCCAGCATTTT
TRBD1 NA TRBJ2-1 TRBV11-2 CASSLWGAGTGYPNEQFF TGTGCCAGCAGCCTATGGGGGGCCGGGACAGGGTATCCCAATGAGCAGTTCTTC
TRBD1 medium-sized TRBJ1-2 TRBV6-5 CASSYDRGDYGYTF TGTGCCAGCAGTTACGACAGGGGGGACTATGGCTACACCTTC
TRBD1 NA TRBJ1-1 TRBV19 CASRPDRDRGRGAFF TGTGCCAGTAGGCCAGACCGGGACAGGGGCAGGGGAGCTTTCTTT
TRBD1 NA TRBJ2-7 TRBV2 CASSYPNRGREQYF TGTGCCAGCAGTTACCCCAACAGGGGGCGCGAGCAGTACTTC
TRBD1 NA TRBJ2-3 TRBV28 CASSMPGQARADTQYF TGTGCCAGCAGTATGCCGGGACAGGCAAGGGCAGATACGCAGTATTTT
TRBD2 NA TRBJ2-1 TRBV6-5 CASSQTSGRGYEQFF TGTGCCAGCAGTCAAACTAGCGGGAGGGGCTATGAGCAGTTCTTC
TRBD2 once TRBJ2-5 TRBV5-1 CASRGGGYQETQYF TGCGCCAGCCGCGGCGGGGGGTACCAAGAGACCCAGTACTTC
TRBD2 NA TRBJ2-1 TRBV2 CASSGSGRMDEQFF TGTGCCAGCAGTGGTAGCGGGAGGATGGATGAGCAGTTCTTC
NA NA TRBJ2-2 TRBV10-3 CATSPQGTGELFF TGTGCCACCAGCCCTCAGGGGACCGGGGAGCTGTTTTTT
NA NA TRBJ1-6 TRBV6-5 CASSSTVVSPLHF TGTGCCAGCAGTTCGACAGTCGTTTCACCCCTCCACTTT
TRBD1 NA TRBJ1-4 TRBV19 CASRRRWDRPSEDPNEKLFF TGTGCCAGTAGGCGGAGATGGGACAGGCCCTCTGAGGACCCTAATGAAAAACTGTTTTTT
NA NA TRBJ2-7 TRBV3-1/TRBV3-2 CASSQWQGPTSYEQYF TGTGCCAGCAGCCAATGGCAGGGGCCAACCTCCTACGAGCAGTACTTC
NA NA TRBJ2-3 TRBV9 CASSASTSRITDTQYF TGTGCCAGCAGCGCCTCGACGAGCAGGATTACAGATACGCAGTATTTT
NA NA TRBJ2-2 TRBV7-6 CASSLGQNTGELFF TGTGCCAGCAGCTTAGGACAGAACACCGGGGAGCTGTTTTTT
TRBD2 NA TRBJ2-2 TRBV2 CAIGGFPWILPSSGLNTGELFF TGTGCCATTGGGGGGTTCCCGTGGATCCTACCCTCTAGCGGGCTGAACACCGGGGAGCTGTTTTTT
TRBD1 NA TRBJ1-2 TRBV7-8 CASSVRGQPNYGYTF TGTGCCAGCAGCGTAAGGGGGCAGCCAAACTATGGCTACACCTTC
NA NA TRBJ2-7 TRBV3-1/TRBV3-2 CASSQVMGLYEQYF TGTGCCAGCAGCCAAGTCATGGGACTTTACGAGCAGTACTTC
NA NA TRBJ1-2 TRBV13 CASSLQGFRGYTF TGTGCCAGCAGCTTACAGGGCTTTCGGGGCTACACCTTC
TRBD1 NA TRBJ2-7 TRBV7-9 CASSPRDRTSYEQYF TGTGCCAGCAGCCCCCGGGACAGAACCTCCTACGAGCAGTACTTC
TRBD1 NA TRBJ1-5 TRBV3-1/TRBV3-2 CASSLTGGNQPQHF TGTGCCAGCAGCCTTACAGGGGGAAATCAGCCCCAGCATTTT
NA NA TRBJ1-2 TRBV28 CASSTSGTRGGYTF TGTGCCAGCAGCACCTCCGGGACAAGGGGCGGCTACACCTTC
TRBD1 NA TRBJ2-3 TRBV10-3 CASNGDSPPDTQYF TGTGCCTCCAATGGGGACAGCCCTCCAGATACGCAGTATTTT
TRBD1 NA TRBJ1-1 TRBV18 CASSPQGWGTGSTEAFF TGTGCCAGCTCACCACAGGGGTGGGGGACAGGGTCCACTGAAGCTTTCTTT
NA few TRBJ1-3 TRBV12-3/TRBV12-4 CASSSQFGNTIYF TGTGCCAGCAGTTCTCAGTTCGGAAACACCATATATTTT
NA NA TRBJ2-2 TRBV7-9 CASSFRGEGGTGELFF TGTGCCAGCAGCTTTCGTGGGGAAGGGGGCACCGGGGAGCTGTTTTTT
NA NA TRBJ2-2 TRBV6-5 CASCRGFNTGELFF TGTGCCAGCTGCAGGGGATTCAACACCGGGGAGCTGTTTTTT
NA NA TRBJ2-2 TRBV21-1 CASSRGKGAGDDTGELFF TGTGCCAGCAGCAGAGGTAAGGGAGCGGGGGATGACACCGGGGAGCTGTTTTTT
NA once TRBJ1-3 TRBV3-1/TRBV3-2 CASSPTRIGSGNTIYF TGTGCCAGCAGCCCTACCCGAATCGGCTCTGGAAACACCATATATTTT
NA NA TRBJ1-3 TRBV29-1 CSGGMSGNTIYF TGCAGCGGCGGGATGTCCGGAAACACCATATATTTT
TRBD1 NA TRBJ1-2 TRBV3-1/TRBV3-2 CASSLEYRGSNYGYTF TGTGCCAGCAGCCTAGAGTACAGGGGATCTAACTATGGCTACACCTTC
NA NA TRBJ1-4 TRBV28 CASSLSGVSDRREKLFF TGTGCCAGCAGCCTTTCGGGGGTTTCGGATCGGCGTGAAAAACTGTTTTTT
TRBD1 NA TRBJ1-2 TRBV27 CASSLLGQGANGYTF TGTGCCAGCAGTTTACTCGGACAGGGGGCTAATGGCTACACCTTC
TRBD1 NA TRBJ2-1 TRBV24-1 CATSRDSNNEQFF TGTGCCACCAGCCGGGACAGCAACAATGAGCAGTTCTTC
NA NA TRBJ2-7 TRBV20-1 CSARGPGWQYF TGCAGTGCTAGGGGGCCAGGATGGCAGTACTTC
NA NA TRBJ1-2 TRBV2 CASIDSFYGYTF TGTGCCAGCATCGACAGCTTCTATGGCTACACCTTC
NA few TRBJ1-1 TRBV6-5 CASRGSSTQEAEAFF TGTGCCAGCAGAGGGTCCAGTACCCAGGAGGCTGAAGCTTTCTTT